The 26 T cell receptor beta chains reported below all come from one sample, sequenced in a study of blood T cell repertoires in COVID-19. Clones were read by immunoSEQ multiplex PCR, and TCRdb kept only the in-frame ones, dropping some. There are roughly 66,000 clones in the sample; approximately 82% occur only once, and approximately 6.6% lies in the top ten. Input material: peripheral blood. The receptors stem from a man aged 55-75 years with acute or convalescent COVID-19.

CDR3 in amino acids: CASILSGTSGNTIYF. CDR3 DNA sequence: TGTGCCAGCATCCTGAGCGGGACCTCTGGAAACACCATATATTTT. The genes are TRBV6-6 and TRBJ1-3; TRBD1 might be the D (5 bases). From germline, CDR1 is MNHNY and CDR2 SVGAGI (reference sequence). The CDR3 spans 15 residues. With 7 bases removed from V and 0 bases from J, the gap between germline ends came to 13 bases.

In this sample, this clone turned up once. The rearrangement links TRBV9 to TRBJ1-4, with D uncertain. CDR3 size: 15 residues. Deletions cut 0 bases from V and 3 bases from J, with 9 bases between. CDR1 and CDR2 (germline): SGDLS, YYNGEE. For the CDR3, the DNA is TGTGCCAGCAGCGTAGACCCGGCGGCTAATGAAAAACTGTTTTTT. Protein sequence: CASSVDPAANEKLFF.

The sample holds one count of this clone. The chain joins TRBV10-3 to TRBJ1-2; no definite D call. The CDR3 covers 14 residues. Germline lookup yields CDR1 ENHRY and CDR2 SYGVKD. V lost 3 bases, J lost 4 bases, and 12 bases lay in between. The CDR3, as DNA: TGTGCCATCAGTGAAGGGAGCCTAGTCTATGGCTACACCTTC. Its translation: CAISEGSLVYGYTF.

The chain's CDR3 is CASSSPGTSGSRTDTQYF. The CDR3 DNA is TGTGCCAGCAGCTCCCCCGGGACTAGCGGGAGCCGCACAGATACGCAGTATTTT. The gene calls are TRBV7-9 and TRBJ2-3, with 14 positions matching TRBD2. The trim removed 4 bases at V and 1 base at J, leaving 7 bases unmatched. Germline V lookup: CDR1 SEHNR, CDR2 FQNEAQ (reference sequence). The CDR3 is made up of 18 amino acids.

The chain links TRBV15 to TRBJ1-2, with unresolved D. The CDR3 spans 13 residues. The V end lost 5 bases, the J end lost 3 bases, and 10 bases lay between the germline ends. Germline assignment: CDR1 LNHNV and CDR2 YYDKDF (reference sequence). The CDR3 sequence: CATSGSAHYGYTF. CDR3 nucleotide sequence: TGTGCCACCAGCGGCAGCGCGCACTATGGCTACACCTTC. Combining the CDR3 with reference TRBV15 and TRBJ1-2 gives the whole variable domain DAMVIQNPRYQVTQFGKPVTLSCSQTLNHNVMYWYQQKSSQAPKLLFHYYDKDFNNEADTPDNFQSRRPNTSFCFLDIRSPGLGDTAMYLCATSGSAHYGYTFGSGTRLTVV.

Details on this clone: At the DNA level, this CDR3 is encoded by other sequences in the same sample as well. This chain links TRBV5-4 with TRBJ2-5; 7 positions match TRBD2. The V segment lost 0 bases and the J segment 4 bases; nucleotides outside the gene matches: 0. Germline values: CDR1 SGHNT, CDR2 YYREEE (reference sequence). There are 13 residues in the CDR3. The CDR3: CASSLAGGETQYF. As DNA, the CDR3 is TGTGCCAGCAGCTTGGCGGGGGGAGAGACCCAGTACTTC.

The table lists this clone with a few counts. This rearrangement joins TRBV6-6 to TRBJ1-2; TRBD1 matches at 9 bases. In germline, CDR1 is MNHNY, CDR2 SVGAGI (reference sequence). V lost 5 bases and J lost 4; bases outside the gene matches: 17. CDR3 length: 18 amino acids. The CDR3 DNA sequence: TGTGCCAGCAGTCTTATCGACAGCGCACAGGGGGCAGTCTATGGCTACACCTTC. It yields the protein CASSLIDSAQGAVYGYTF.

This clone was detected only a few times. The chain joins TRBV10-2 to TRBJ1-4, with 8 bases aligning to TRBD1. CDR1 and CDR2 (germline): WSHSY, SAAADI. Trimming at V came to 0 bases and at J to 7 bases, leaving 4 bases not matched to a gene. The CDR3 has 15 amino acids. As DNA, the CDR3 is TGCGCCAGCAGTGAGTCGACAGGGGCTTTTGAAAAACTGTTTTTT. Its translation is CASSESTGAFEKLFF.

The chain uses TRBV5-8 and TRBJ2-3; D uncertain. Germline CDR1 SGHTS, CDR2 YDEGEE. This CDR3 spans 11 amino acids. V gave up 3 bases and J gave up 9 bases, with 8 bases separating them. The CDR3 nucleotides read TGTGCCAGCAGCTGGGCTAACACGCAGTATTTT. Translation: CASSWANTQYF. Looking up the rest from reference TRBV5-8 and TRBJ2-3 gives the full variable domain: EAGVTQSPTHLIKTRGQQATLRCSPISGHTSVYWYQQALGLGLQFLLWYDEGEERNRGNFPPRFSGRQFPNYSSELNVNALELEDSALYLCASSWANTQYFGPGTRLTVL.

V usage is TRBV5-1 and J usage is TRBJ2-3; 8 bases are a match to TRBD2. Germline CDR1 is SGHRS and CDR2 is YFSETQ. This CDR3 spans 17 amino acids. Trimming cost V 1 base and J 1 base; bases outside gene matches: 8. CDR3 sequence: CASSLLAGGPRTDTQYF. CDR3 coding DNA: TGCGCCAGCAGCTTGCTGGCGGGGGGCCCCCGCACAGATACGCAGTATTTT.

The chain carries TRBV7-9 and TRBJ2-5; 8 positions agree with TRBD2. In germline, CDR1 is SEHNR, CDR2 FQNEAQ (reference sequence). The CDR3 extends over 16 amino acids. Losses at the gene ends were 0 bases for V and 1 base for J; bases not matched to a gene: 4. In DNA, the CDR3 is TGTGCCAGCAGCTTAGCGATTCTAGCGGGCCAAGAGACCCAGTACTTC. It codes for CASSLAILAGQETQYF.

This rearrangement joins TRBV11-2 to TRBJ2-5; no clear D. From germline, CDR1 is SGHAT and CDR2 FQNNGV. The CDR3 spans 16 residues. Trimming pared 0 bases from V and 1 base from J, leaving 12 bases between. The CDR3 is CASSLDLMNSQETQYF. CDR3 nucleotide sequence: TGTGCCAGCAGCTTAGATCTAATGAACTCCCAAGAGACCCAGTACTTC.

The V gene is TRBV19, the J gene TRBJ1-1, with 9 nucleotides matching TRBD1. V was pared by 8 bases and J by 8 bases, with 6 bases of the junction left unmatched. The CDR3 covers 12 residues. The germline V gene encodes CDR1 LNHDA and CDR2 SQIVND (reference sequence). The CDR3 loop reads CASVYTGGEAFF. CDR3 sequence (DNA): TGTGCCAGTGTATATACAGGGGGCGAAGCTTTCTTT.

The genes are TRBV29-1 and TRBJ1-5; D uncertain. V gave up 4 bases and J gave up 0 bases, with 7 bases separating them. Germline CDR1 reads SQVTM; CDR2 reads ANQGSEA. The length of the CDR3 is 13 residues. The CDR3: CSVGAGSNQPQHF. Here the CDR3 DNA reads TGCAGCGTTGGGGCAGGTAGCAATCAGCCCCAGCATTTT.

The gene calls are TRBV7-9 and TRBJ2-7, with a weak D call TRBD1 (5 bases). The CDR3 spans 14 residues. Germline-derived CDR1 and CDR2 are SEHNR and FQNEAQ (reference sequence). The ends were cut back, 4 bases at V and 0 bases at J, with 10 bases in the middle. CDR3 in DNA: TGTGCCAGCAGCTCACAGGTGGTCTCCTACGAGCAGTACTTC. Its translation is CASSSQVVSYEQYF.

This chain joins TRBV6-5 and TRBJ1-3; maybe TRBD1 (6 bases). Per germline, CDR1 MNHEY and CDR2 SVGAGI. V was pared by 7 bases and J by 3 bases, with 13 bases between. There are 14 residues in the CDR3. CDR3 residues: CASKTAQGGNTIYF. The DNA for the CDR3 is TGTGCCAGCAAGACGGCACAGGGTGGAAACACCATATATTTT.

CDR3 in DNA: TGTGCCAGCAGCTTAGGCGCGGGGGCCGGGGCAGATACGCAGTATTTT. Its translation: CASSLGAGAGADTQYF. The rearrangement links TRBV11-3 to TRBJ2-3, with D possibly TRBD2 on 7 matching bases. The V end was cut by 1 base, the J end by 4 bases, with 15 bases between. The V gene's germline CDR1 is SGHNT and CDR2 YENEEA. The CDR3 contains 16 residues.

This chain joins TRBV11-3 and TRBJ2-3, with D maybe TRBD2 (6 bases). Looked up from germline, CDR1 is SGHNT and CDR2 is YENEEA. Trimming pared 4 bases from V and 8 bases from J, leaving 19 bases between. CDR3 length: 15 residues. CDR3 residues: CASSSQGGAQGTQYF. Written as DNA, the CDR3 is TGTGCCAGCAGCTCCCAGGGCGGGGCACAAGGTACGCAGTATTTT. Filled out from reference TRBV11-3 and TRBJ2-3, the complete variable domain reads EAGVVQSPRYKIIEKKQPVAFWCNPISGHNTLYWYLQNLGQGPELLIRYENEEAVDDSQLPKDRFSAERLKGVDSTLKIQPAELGDSAVYLCASSSQGGAQGTQYFGPGTRLTVL.

The table lists this clone with a count of one. V usage is TRBV12-5 and J usage is TRBJ2-5; D remains ambiguous. Deletions cut 0 bases from V and 5 bases from J, with 4 bases between. CDR1 is LGHNT, CDR2 FRNRAP, per germline. The CDR3 is 12 amino acids. CDR3 coding DNA: TGTGCTAGTGGTTTGGTTGAGGAGACCCAGTACTTC. It specifies CASGLVEETQYF.

CDR3 sequence (DNA): TGTGCCATCGGCCGGGACAGGAGTGCCTACGAGCAGTACGTC. Amino acids: CAIGRDRSAYEQYV. The rearrangement joins TRBV10-3 to TRBJ2-7; 8 nucleotides align to TRBD1. Germline V gene data show CDR1 as ENHRY and CDR2 as SYGVKD. This CDR3 spans 14 amino acids. Trimming at V came to 8 bases and at J to 2 bases, leaving 8 bases not matched to a gene.

This clone came up a few times. The chain links TRBV30 to TRBJ1-3; 8 nucleotides agree with TRBD1. Germline V gene sequence: CDR1 GTSNPN, CDR2 SVGIG (reference sequence). V was clipped by 5 bases and J by 4 bases; unmatched bases: 4. This CDR3 spans 13 amino acids. CDR3 nucleotide sequence: TGTGCCTGGCAGGGGGCTGGAGGAAACACCATATATTTT. Protein: CAWQGAGGNTIYF.

This chain uses TRBV6-5 with TRBJ1-1; D is perhaps TRBD1 (6 bases). In germline, CDR1 is MNHEY, CDR2 SVGAGI. Trimming removed 4 bases at V and 1 base at J, with 13 bases between. The CDR3 length is 15 residues. CDR3 residues: CASSSGHPANTEAFF. DNA of the CDR3: TGTGCCAGCAGTTCGGGACATCCCGCGAACACTGAAGCTTTCTTT.

V is TRBV6-5 and J is TRBJ1-3; 7 nucleotides match TRBD1. Germline-derived CDR1 and CDR2 are MNHEY and SVGAGI. This CDR3 spans 15 amino acids. Unmatched junction bases numbered 9, after V lost 6 bases and J lost 4 bases. DNA of the CDR3: TGTGCCAGCAGGTTTGAGGGGGCGCGCGGAAACACCATATATTTT. This codes for CASRFEGARGNTIYF.

J is TRBJ2-7 and V is TRBV5-8, with TRBD1 matching 10 bases. This CDR3 is 14 amino acids long. Trimming removed 2 bases from V and 5 bases from J; junction bases left unmatched: 4. Germline V gene data show CDR1 as SGHTS and CDR2 as YDEGEE. The CDR3, as DNA: TGTGCCAGCAGCTTTTCCGGGACAGGGGACGAGCAGTACTTC. It yields the protein CASSFSGTGDEQYF.

The J gene is TRBJ1-6, the V gene TRBV5-1; TRBD1 matches at 8 bases. The germline CDR1 and CDR2 sequences are SGHRS and YFSETQ. The CDR3 totals 16 residues. V lost 2 bases, J lost 3 bases, and 4 bases stayed unmatched. The CDR3 nucleotides are TGCGCCAGCAGCTTCCAAGGACAGGGCTATAATTCACCCCTCCACTTT. It codes for CASSFQGQGYNSPLHF. Filled out from reference TRBV5-1 and TRBJ1-6, the complete variable domain reads KAGVTQTPRYLIKTRGQQVTLSCSPISGHRSVSWYQQTPGQGLQFLFEYFSETQRNKGNFPGRFSGRQFSNSRSEMNVSTLELGDSALYLCASSFQGQGYNSPLHFGNGTRLTVT.

This chain links TRBV6-6 with TRBJ2-7, with TRBD1 matching over 8 bases. Germline trimming cut 0 bases from V and 3 bases from J; bases unmatched to any gene: 1. The CDR3 is 14 amino acids. The germline CDR1 and CDR2 sequences are MNHNY and SVGAGI (reference sequence). CDR3 DNA sequence: TGTGCCAGCAGTTACTCGGGGACAGGCTACGAGCAGTACTTC. Translated, it gives CASSYSGTGYEQYF.